This T cell receptor (beta chain) was identified in a study of CD8+CD57+ T cells in acquired aplastic anemia (dated 2018 in TCRdb). The study in broad terms: Extracted DNA from sorted CD4+ and CD8+ cells averaged around 3.5 ug, ranging from 0.2 to 27.4 ug. A CD8+CD57+ expansion meant a frequency higher than the mean frequency seen in healthy subjects.

Ten or more counts support this clonotype. Its antigen remains unidentified. Base qualities are not provided; no much larger clone lies one nucleotide away. The CDR3 sequence holds 15 residues, the cysteine and phenylalanine included. The kept DNA is CDR3 alone, 45 bases in frame from the first base. Between the V and J ends, shortened by 2 bases and 4 bases respectively, the junction contains 12 bases. CDR1 and CDR2 were assigned from the germline V gene as SNHLY and FYNNEI. Here is what the overall study found, with its caveats: Roughly 29 CD8+ CDR3 sequences were found in both patients and controls but appeared to be highly expressed in patients and within the immunodominant clones of the patients. No significant difference in CD8+ Simpson's diversity was found between patients and healthy controls (P=0.060).

Expansion of CD8+CD57+ cells had been shown by flow cytometry in the patients chosen for sequencing. Severe acquired aplastic anemia was diagnosed in all patients according to International Study of Aplastic Anemia and Agranulocytosis and Camitta criteria. No therapy had been received by the patients at the time of blood sampling. In the study, sorted CD4+ and CD8+ blood T cells from patients with severe aplastic anemia and from healthy subjects underwent deep sequencing of TCR repertoires. Patients were enrolled under clinicaltrials.gov protocols 00001620, 01623167, 00001397, 00071045, 00081523 and 00961064 in the USA. Ficoll-Paque density gradient centrifugation was used to isolate peripheral blood mononuclear cells. Before DNA was extracted, CD4+ and CD8+ T cells were sorted using either FACS or magnetic beads. Profiling of TCR beta VDJ combinations and CDR3 sequences used genomic DNA as the template. TCR repertoire sequencing was run on an Illumina HiSeq 2000. The authors' pipeline ran thus. Repertoires were assessed using TRBV/TRBJ rearrangement plots, CDR3 size and DJ length profiles, and Simpson's diversity index. The most abundant DNA sequence in the deep sequencing data was defined as the immunodominant clone. CDR3 amino acid sequences were screened for sharing across subjects and compared with published repertoires and the VDJdb database. TCRdb's own reprocessing of the public reads used fastp at Q25 and MiXCR and kept productive beta chains. Every distinct CDR3 protein forms one entry, paired with its most common genes and DNA. The V and J calls come from TCRdb's annotation, not from the publication. This sample comprises about 190,000 distinct CDR3 sequences, more than 45% of them detected only once. The top ten hold around 8.8% of the sample.

This receptor was identified in a human donor with aplastic anemia. Sequencing used sorted CD4+, CD8+, or CD8+CD57+ T cells (not recorded which) from PBMCs. The chain couples TRBV2 to TRBJ1-3; TRBD1 is a weak D gene call, 5 bases matching. The CDR3 region reads CASSEQRGSGNTIYF. The nucleotide sequence reads TGTGCCAGCAGTGAACAAAGGGGCTCAGGAAACACCATATATTTT.